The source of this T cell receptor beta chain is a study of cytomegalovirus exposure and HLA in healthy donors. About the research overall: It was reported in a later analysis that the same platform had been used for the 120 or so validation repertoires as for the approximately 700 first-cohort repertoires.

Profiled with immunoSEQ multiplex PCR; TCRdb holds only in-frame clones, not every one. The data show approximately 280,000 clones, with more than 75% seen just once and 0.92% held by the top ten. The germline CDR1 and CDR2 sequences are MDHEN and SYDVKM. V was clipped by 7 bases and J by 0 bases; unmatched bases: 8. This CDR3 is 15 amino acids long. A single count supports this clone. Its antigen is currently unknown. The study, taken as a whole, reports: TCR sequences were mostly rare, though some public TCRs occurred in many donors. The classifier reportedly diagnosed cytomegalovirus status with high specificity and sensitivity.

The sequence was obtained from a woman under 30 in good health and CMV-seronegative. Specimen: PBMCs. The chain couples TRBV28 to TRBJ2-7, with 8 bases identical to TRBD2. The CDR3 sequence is CASTSPSGYSYEQYF. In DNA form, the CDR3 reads TGTGCCAGCACGTCTCCTAGCGGGTACTCCTACGAGCAGTACTTC.